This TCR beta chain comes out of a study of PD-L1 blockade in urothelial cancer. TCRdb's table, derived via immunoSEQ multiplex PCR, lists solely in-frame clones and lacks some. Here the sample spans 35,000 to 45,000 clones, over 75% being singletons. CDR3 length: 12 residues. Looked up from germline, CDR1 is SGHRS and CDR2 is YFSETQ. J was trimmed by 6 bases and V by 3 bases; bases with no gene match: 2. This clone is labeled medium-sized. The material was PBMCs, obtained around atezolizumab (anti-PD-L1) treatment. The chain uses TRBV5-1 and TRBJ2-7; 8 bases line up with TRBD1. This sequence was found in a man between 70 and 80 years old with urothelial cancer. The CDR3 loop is CASSWTGFEQYF. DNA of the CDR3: TGCGCCAGCAGCTGGACAGGGTTCGAGCAGTACTTC.